The table lists the clone carrying this TCR beta chain with a few counts. Its antigen is still unknown. CDR1 and CDR2 from the germline V gene are MNHEY and SMNVEV (reference sequence). This CDR3 has 18 residues. Losses at the gene ends were 8 bases for V and 7 bases for J; bases not matched to a gene: 19. The data stem from a study of T cell repertoires in ileal Crohn's disease. Study-level background: At surgery, under 40% of patients smoked, with median disease duration 7.9 years. About half received postoperative treatment, some 10 with thiopurines and roughly 20 anti-TNF.

The assay was immunoSEQ multiplex PCR, and TCRdb's table has in-frame clones only and misses some. The data hold 25,000 to 30,000 clones, with about 81% observed a single time. Points from the study as a whole: Active smokers at surgery had more clonal expansions than non-smokers.

The source of this sequence is an adult with Crohn's disease. The sample consisted of ileal tissue. V and J are TRBV27 and TRBJ1-6, with TRBD1 identical over 8 bases. The CDR3 protein is CASGKLGTGRKGNSPLHF. As DNA, the CDR3 is TGTGCCAGCGGAAAATTAGGGACAGGAAGGAAAGGAAATTCACCCCTCCACTTT.